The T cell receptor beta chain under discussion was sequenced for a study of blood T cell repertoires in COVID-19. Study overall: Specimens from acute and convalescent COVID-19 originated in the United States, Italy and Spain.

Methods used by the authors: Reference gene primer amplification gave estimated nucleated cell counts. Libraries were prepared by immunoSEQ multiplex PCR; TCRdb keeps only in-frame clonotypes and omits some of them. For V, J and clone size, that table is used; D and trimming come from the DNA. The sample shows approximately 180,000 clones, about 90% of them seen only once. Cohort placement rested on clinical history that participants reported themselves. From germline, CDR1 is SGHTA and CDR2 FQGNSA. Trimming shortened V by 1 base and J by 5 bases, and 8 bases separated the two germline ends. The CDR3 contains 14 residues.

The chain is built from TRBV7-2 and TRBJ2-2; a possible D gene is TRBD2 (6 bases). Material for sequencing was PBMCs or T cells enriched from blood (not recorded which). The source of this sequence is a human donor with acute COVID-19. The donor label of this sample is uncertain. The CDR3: CASSLGAGTGELFF. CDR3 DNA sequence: TGTGCCAGCAGCTTAGGGGCGGGGACCGGGGAGCTGTTTTTT.